The present entry profiles one T cell receptor (beta chain) with its context. The CDR3 has 14 residues. Germline CDR1 and CDR2: PRHDT and FYEKMQ (reference sequence). Trimming removed 5 bases from V and 2 bases from J, with 13 bases in between. This specimen belongs to a study of control samples from healthy donors and cancer patients. The method was immunoSEQ multiplex PCR; TCRdb's version includes in-frame clones alone and lacks a portion of them. The table records nearly 200,000 clones, about 89% of them present only once. This sequence originates from a man aged 25-45 years in good health. J is TRBJ2-7 and V is TRBV13, with D possibly TRBD1 on 5 matching bases. The specimen sequenced was blood. CDR3 sequence (DNA): TGTGCCAGCAGCCCGCAGGGATCGGCCTACGAGCAGTACTTC. As protein: CASSPQGSAYEQYF.